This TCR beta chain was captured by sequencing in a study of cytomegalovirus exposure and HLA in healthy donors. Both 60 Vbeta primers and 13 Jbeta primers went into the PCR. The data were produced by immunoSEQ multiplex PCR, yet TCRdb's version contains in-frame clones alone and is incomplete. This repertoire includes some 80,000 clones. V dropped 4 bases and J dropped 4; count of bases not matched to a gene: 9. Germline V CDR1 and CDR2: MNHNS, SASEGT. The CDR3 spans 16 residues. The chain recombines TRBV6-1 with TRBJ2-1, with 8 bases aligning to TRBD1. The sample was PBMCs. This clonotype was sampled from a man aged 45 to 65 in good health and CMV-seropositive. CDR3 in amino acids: CASSAADRVFYNEQFF. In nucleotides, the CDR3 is TGTGCCAGCAGTGCCGCGGACAGGGTATTTTACAATGAGCAGTTCTTC.